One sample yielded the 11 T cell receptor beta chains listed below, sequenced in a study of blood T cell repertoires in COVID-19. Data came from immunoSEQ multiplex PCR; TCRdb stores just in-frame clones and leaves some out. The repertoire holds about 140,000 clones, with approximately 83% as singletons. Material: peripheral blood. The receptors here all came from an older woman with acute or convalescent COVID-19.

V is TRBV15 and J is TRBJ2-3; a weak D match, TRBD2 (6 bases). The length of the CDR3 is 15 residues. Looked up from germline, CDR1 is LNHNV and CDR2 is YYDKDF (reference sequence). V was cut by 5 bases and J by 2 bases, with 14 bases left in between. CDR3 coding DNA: TGTGCCACCAGCCCCGACGGGACTGTCACAGATACGCAGTATTTT. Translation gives CATSPDGTVTDTQYF.

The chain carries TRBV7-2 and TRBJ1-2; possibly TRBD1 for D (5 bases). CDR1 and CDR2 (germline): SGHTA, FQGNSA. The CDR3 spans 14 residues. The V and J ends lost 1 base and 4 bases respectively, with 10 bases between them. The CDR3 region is CASSLEGRSYGYTF. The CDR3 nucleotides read TGTGCCAGCAGCTTAGAGGGGAGGAGCTATGGCTACACCTTC.

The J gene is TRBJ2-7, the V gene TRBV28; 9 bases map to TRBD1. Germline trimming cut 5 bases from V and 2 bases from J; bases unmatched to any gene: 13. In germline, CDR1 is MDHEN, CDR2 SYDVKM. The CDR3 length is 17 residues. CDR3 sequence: CASSLNPDRGDTYEQYF. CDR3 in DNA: TGTGCCAGCAGTCTTAATCCCGACAGGGGGGACACCTACGAGCAGTACTTC.

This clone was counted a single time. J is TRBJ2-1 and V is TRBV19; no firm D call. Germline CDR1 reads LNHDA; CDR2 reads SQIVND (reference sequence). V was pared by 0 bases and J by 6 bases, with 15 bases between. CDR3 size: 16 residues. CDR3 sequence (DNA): TGTGCCAGTAGTATAGAGCTCGCGGTACCAACCAATGAGCAGTTCTTC. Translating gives CASSIELAVPTNEQFF.

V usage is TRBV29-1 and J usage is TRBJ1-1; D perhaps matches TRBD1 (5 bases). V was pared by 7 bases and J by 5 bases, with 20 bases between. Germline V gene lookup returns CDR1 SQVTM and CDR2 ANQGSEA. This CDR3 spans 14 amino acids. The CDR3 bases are TGCAGCGCCCTCGAGGATTGGGGGGATACTGAAGCTTTCTTT. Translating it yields CSALEDWGDTEAFF.

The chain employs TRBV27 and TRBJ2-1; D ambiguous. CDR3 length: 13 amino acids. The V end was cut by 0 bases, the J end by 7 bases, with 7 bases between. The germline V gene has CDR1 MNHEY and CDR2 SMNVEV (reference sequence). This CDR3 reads CASSLSDFNEQFF. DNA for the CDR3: TGTGCCAGCAGTTTATCTGACTTTAATGAGCAGTTCTTC.

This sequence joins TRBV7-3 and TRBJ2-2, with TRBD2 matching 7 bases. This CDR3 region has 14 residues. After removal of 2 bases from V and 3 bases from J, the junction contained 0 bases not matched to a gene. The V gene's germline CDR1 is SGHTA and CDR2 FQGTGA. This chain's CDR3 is CASSLAGDTGELFF. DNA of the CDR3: TGTGCCAGCAGCTTAGCGGGAGACACCGGGGAGCTGTTTTTT.

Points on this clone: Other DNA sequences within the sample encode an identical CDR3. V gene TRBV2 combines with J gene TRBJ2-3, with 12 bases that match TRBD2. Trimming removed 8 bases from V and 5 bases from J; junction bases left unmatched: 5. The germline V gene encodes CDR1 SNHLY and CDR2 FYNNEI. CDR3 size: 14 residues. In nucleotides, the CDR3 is TGTGCCAGCTCTCTGACTAGCGGGAGAGATACGCAGTATTTT. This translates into CASSLTSGRDTQYF.

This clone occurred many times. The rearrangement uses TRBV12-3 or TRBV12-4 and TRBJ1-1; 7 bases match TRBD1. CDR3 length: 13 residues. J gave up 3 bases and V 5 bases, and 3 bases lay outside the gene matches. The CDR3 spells CASSMDRYTEAFF. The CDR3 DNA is TGTGCCAGCAGTATGGACAGGTACACTGAAGCTTTCTTT.

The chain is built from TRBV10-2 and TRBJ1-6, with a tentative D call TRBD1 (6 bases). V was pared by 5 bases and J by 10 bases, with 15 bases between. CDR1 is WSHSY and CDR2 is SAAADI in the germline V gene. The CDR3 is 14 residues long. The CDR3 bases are TGCGCCAGCAGTAAAGACAGGATGCGATCACCCCTCCACTTT. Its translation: CASSKDRMRSPLHF.

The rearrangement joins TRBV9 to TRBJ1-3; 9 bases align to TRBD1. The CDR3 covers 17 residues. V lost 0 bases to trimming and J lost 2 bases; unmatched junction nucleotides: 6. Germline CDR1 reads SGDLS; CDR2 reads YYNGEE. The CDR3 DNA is TGTGCCAGCAGCGTAGGCCATGGGACAGGGACTGGAAACACCATATATTTT. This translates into CASSVGHGTGTGNTIYF.